The entry below gives a single TCR beta chain sequence along with its context. The antigen is unknown. This specimen comes from a study of cytomegalovirus exposure and HLA in healthy donors. V shed 1 base, J shed 9 bases, and the junction held 9 bases outside the gene matches. The CDR3 spans 17 residues. Germline V gene data show CDR1 as SGHTA and CDR2 as FQGNSA. General study points: Accounts indicate the classifier identified cytomegalovirus status with strong specificity and sensitivity. Overall, approximately 150 TCR beta chains were annotated as cytomegalovirus-associated. The dataset shows that most TCR sequences were rare, while some public TCRs occurred in many donors. A later analysis found first-cohort TCR clusters tended to co-occur in the 90 to 150 validation repertoires.

Profiling relied on immunoSEQ multiplex PCR, and the TCRdb table lists in-frame clones only, not all of them. The table has about 310,000 clones, around 90% seen once. Sequenced input: PBMCs. This TCR was recovered from a man under 40 in good health and CMV-seronegative. The genes are TRBV7-2 and TRBJ1-6, with 10 nucleotides matching TRBD1. CDR3 DNA sequence: TGTGCCAGCAGCTTAGTGGGGACAGGGGCGGAGGGTTCACCCCTCCACTTT. It encodes CASSLVGTGAEGSPLHF.